The 9 T cell receptor beta chains below were found in one sample sequenced in a study of cytomegalovirus exposure and HLA in healthy donors (dated by TCRdb to about 2017). Library preparation was by the immunoSEQ multiplex PCR assay. For the multiplex PCR, a mixture combining 60 forward primers for TCR Vbeta segments and 13 reverse primers for TCR Jbeta segments was used. Entries here come from immuneACCESS through TCRdb and include only in-frame sequences with V and J called. Some clones fail to appear in such tables; in the studies checked, an unresolved V gene covers under half of the shortfall, and the cause of the remainder is unknown. Counted in this sample were about 210,000 clones; 82% of them appeared once. The ten largest clones add up to roughly 6% of the sample. Input material: PBMCs. The receptors were gathered from a man in his forties in good health and CMV-seropositive.

V and J are TRBV2 and TRBJ2-3, with D possibly matching TRBD1 (6 bases). This CDR3 region has 14 residues. The V gene lost 6 bases and the J gene lost 0 bases, with 10 bases spanning the gap. Germline CDR1 SNHLY, CDR2 FYNNEI. CDR3 loop: CASRGTTSTDTQYF. The CDR3 DNA follows: TGTGCCAGCAGGGGGACAACTAGCACAGATACGCAGTATTTT.

V and J are TRBV10-3 and TRBJ1-1; D gene uncertain. CDR1 is ENHRY and CDR2 is SYGVKD in the germline V gene. Trimming pared 3 bases from V and 7 bases from J, leaving 15 bases between. The CDR3 consists of 14 residues. CDR3 bases: TGTGCCATCAGTGAAGGAGCAGAGGCGGGTGAAGCTTTCTTT. Encoded protein: CAISEGAEAGEAFF.

This sequence joins TRBV9 and TRBJ2-1, with 13 bases fitting TRBD2. The V gene's germline CDR1 is SGDLS and CDR2 YYNGEE. The CDR3 is made up of 15 amino acids. V shed 4 bases, J shed 7 bases, and the junction held 5 bases outside the gene matches. Written as DNA, the CDR3 is TGTGCCAGCAGCTTCGGACTAGCGGGGGTTAATGAGCAGTTCTTC. It is translated as CASSFGLAGVNEQFF.

This chain uses TRBV11-2 with TRBJ1-1; D gene unclear. The germline CDR1 and CDR2 sequences are SGHAT and FQNNGV. V was trimmed by 1 base and J by 11 bases, leaving 14 bases between them. The CDR3 spans 13 residues. CDR3: CASSLGQARGAFF. The CDR3 coding sequence is TGTGCCAGCAGCTTAGGCCAGGCCCGAGGGGCTTTCTTT.

This chain links TRBV5-6 with TRBJ1-1; D is possibly TRBD1 (5 bases). V was shortened by 7 bases and J by 5 bases, with 27 bases between the two germline ends. Per germline, CDR1 SGHDT and CDR2 YYEEEE. There are 17 residues in the CDR3. The CDR3 nucleotides read TGTGCCAGCGCCTCTTTCCGGGGACCGGGAGTAGGGACTGAAGCTTTCTTT. Translating gives CASASFRGPGVGTEAFF.

V and J are TRBV27 and TRBJ1-1; D unresolved. This CDR3 contains 12 residues. Germline V CDR1 and CDR2: MNHEY, SMNVEV (reference sequence). The germline V and J ends were trimmed by 7 bases and 1 base, with 7 bases remaining between them. The CDR3 region has the DNA TGTGCCAGCACGGACTGGAACACTGAAGCTTTCTTT. Amino acids: CASTDWNTEAFF.

This clone was seen more than once but under ten times. The V gene is TRBV5-1, the J gene TRBJ2-1; the match to TRBD2 covers 10 bases. The V segment lost 3 bases and the J segment 5 bases; nucleotides outside the gene matches: 5. CDR3 length: 15 residues. Per the germline V gene, CDR1 is SGHRS and CDR2 is YFSETQ. CDR3 sequence (DNA): TGCGCCAGCAGCTCCGGACTAGCGGCCAACAATGAGCAGTTCTTC. This sequence encodes CASSSGLAANNEQFF. The full variable domain, rest sourced from reference TRBV5-1 and TRBJ2-1, is KAGVTQTPRYLIKTRGQQVTLSCSPISGHRSVSWYQQTPGQGLQFLFEYFSETQRNKGNFPGRFSGRQFSNSRSEMNVSTLELGDSALYLCASSSGLAANNEQFFGPGTRLTVL.

This chain joins TRBV11-2 and TRBJ2-2; the match to TRBD2 covers 9 bases. The CDR3 totals 15 residues. Trimming cost V 2 bases and J 3 bases; bases outside gene matches: 1. Germline values: CDR1 SGHAT, CDR2 FQNNGV. The chain's CDR3 is CASSLLAGHTGELFF. CDR3 coding DNA: TGTGCCAGCAGCTTACTAGCGGGGCACACCGGGGAGCTGTTTTTT.

The rearrangement uses TRBV19 and TRBJ1-1; D call uncertain. Germline-derived CDR1 and CDR2 are LNHDA and SQIVND (reference sequence). Trimming stripped 2 bases from V and 0 bases from J, with 7 bases between. This CDR3 contains 14 residues. The CDR3 loop is CASSISHLNTEAFF. Written as DNA, the CDR3 is TGTGCCAGTAGTATATCACACCTGAACACTGAAGCTTTCTTT.